This TCR beta chain was identified in a study of cytomegalovirus exposure and HLA in healthy donors. Points from the study as a whole: According to the study, roughly 160 TCR beta chains were cytomegalovirus-associated.

CDR3 length equals 14 residues. Germline-derived CDR1 and CDR2 are SGHTA and FQGNSA. V lost 5 bases and J lost 8; bases outside the gene matches: 9. A note on this clone: Its antigen is still unknown.

The PCR had 60 Vbeta and 13 Jbeta primers. Sequencing was performed with immunoSEQ multiplex PCR; in TCRdb, only in-frame clones are kept and a portion is missing. Its clone listing holds some 110,000 clones. The TCR sequence derives from a man aged 25-45 years in good health and CMV-seronegative. The V gene is TRBV7-2, the J gene TRBJ1-3, with 7 bases that match TRBD1. Material for sequencing was PBMCs. The CDR3 spells CASSRGQPGDTIYF. The CDR3 bases are TGTGCCAGCAGCCGGGGACAGCCAGGGGACACCATATATTTT.